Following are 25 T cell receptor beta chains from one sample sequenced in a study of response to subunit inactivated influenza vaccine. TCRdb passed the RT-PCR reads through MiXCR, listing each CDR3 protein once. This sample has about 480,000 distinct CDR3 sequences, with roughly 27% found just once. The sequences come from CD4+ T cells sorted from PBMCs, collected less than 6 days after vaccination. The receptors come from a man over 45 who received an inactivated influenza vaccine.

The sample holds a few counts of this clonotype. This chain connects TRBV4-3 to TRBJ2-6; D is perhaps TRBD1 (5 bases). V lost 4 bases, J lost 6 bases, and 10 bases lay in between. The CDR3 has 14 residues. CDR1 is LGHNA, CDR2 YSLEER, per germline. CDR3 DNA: TGCGCCAGCAGCCCTTCCGGACAGGCCAACGTCCTGACTTTC. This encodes CASSPSGQANVLTF.

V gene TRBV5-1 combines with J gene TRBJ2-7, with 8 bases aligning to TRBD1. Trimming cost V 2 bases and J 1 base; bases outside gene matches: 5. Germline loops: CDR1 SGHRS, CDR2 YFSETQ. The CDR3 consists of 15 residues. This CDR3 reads CASSFGQGLSYEQYF. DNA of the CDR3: TGCGCCAGCAGCTTCGGACAGGGATTATCCTACGAGCAGTACTTC.

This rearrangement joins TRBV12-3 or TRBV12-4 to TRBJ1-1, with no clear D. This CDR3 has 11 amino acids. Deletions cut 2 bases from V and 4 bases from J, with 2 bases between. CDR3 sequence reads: CASSLITEAFF. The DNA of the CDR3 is TGTGCCAGCAGTTTAATCACTGAAGCTTTCTTT.

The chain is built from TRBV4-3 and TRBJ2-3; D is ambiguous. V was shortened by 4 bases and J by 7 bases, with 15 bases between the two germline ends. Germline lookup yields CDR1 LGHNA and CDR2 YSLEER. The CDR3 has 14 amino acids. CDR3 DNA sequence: TGCGCCAGCAGCCTACATGGTCAGAGAAATACGCAGTATTTT. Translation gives CASSLHGQRNTQYF.

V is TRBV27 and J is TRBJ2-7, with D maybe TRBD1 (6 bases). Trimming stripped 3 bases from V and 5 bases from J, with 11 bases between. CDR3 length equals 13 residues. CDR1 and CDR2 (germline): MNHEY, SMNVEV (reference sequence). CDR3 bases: TGTGCCAGCAGTTTCAGGGGTCAGAACGAGCAGTACTTC. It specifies CASSFRGQNEQYF.

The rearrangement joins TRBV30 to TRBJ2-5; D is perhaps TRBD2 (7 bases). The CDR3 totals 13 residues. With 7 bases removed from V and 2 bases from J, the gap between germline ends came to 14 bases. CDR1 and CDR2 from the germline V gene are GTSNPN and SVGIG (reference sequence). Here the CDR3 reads CAFKGRGQETQYF. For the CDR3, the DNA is TGTGCCTTTAAGGGGAGGGGGCAAGAGACCCAGTACTTC. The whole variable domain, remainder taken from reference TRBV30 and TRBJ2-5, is SQTIHQWPATLVQPVGSPLSLECTVEGTSNPNLYWYRQAAGRGLQLLFYSVGIGQISSEVPQNLSASRPQDRQFILSSKKLLLSDSGFYLCAFKGRGQETQYFGPGTRLLVL.

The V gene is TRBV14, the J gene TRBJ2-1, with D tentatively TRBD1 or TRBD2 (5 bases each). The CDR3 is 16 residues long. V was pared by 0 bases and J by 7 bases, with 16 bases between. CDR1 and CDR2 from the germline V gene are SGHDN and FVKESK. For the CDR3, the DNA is TGTGCCAGCAGCCAAGATCTTTTCCCGGGGCGTAATGAGCAGTTCTTC. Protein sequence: CASSQDLFPGRNEQFF. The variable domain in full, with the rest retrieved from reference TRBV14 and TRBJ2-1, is EAGVTQFPSHSVIEKGQTVTLRCDPISGHDNLYWYRRVMGKEIKFLLHFVKESKQDESGMPNNRFLAERTGGTYSTLKVQPAELEDSGVYFCASSQDLFPGRNEQFFGPGTRLTVL.

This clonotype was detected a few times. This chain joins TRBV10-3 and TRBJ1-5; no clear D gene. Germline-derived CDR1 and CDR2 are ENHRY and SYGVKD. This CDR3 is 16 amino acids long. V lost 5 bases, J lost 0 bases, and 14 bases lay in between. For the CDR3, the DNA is TGTGCCATCAGTCCCCTGGAGAACTATAGCAATCAGCCCCAGCATTTT. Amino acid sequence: CAISPLENYSNQPQHF.

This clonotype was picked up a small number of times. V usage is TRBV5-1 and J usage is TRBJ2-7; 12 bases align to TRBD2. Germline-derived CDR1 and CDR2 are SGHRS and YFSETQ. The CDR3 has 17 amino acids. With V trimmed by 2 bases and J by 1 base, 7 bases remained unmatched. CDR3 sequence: CASSFLMTSGRSYEQYF. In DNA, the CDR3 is TGCGCCAGCAGCTTCTTAATGACTAGCGGGAGATCCTACGAGCAGTACTTC.

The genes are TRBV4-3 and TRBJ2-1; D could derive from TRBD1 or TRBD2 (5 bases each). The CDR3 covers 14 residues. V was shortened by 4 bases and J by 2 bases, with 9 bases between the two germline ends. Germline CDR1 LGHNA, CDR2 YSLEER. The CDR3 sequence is CASSPMGAYNEQFF. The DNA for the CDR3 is TGCGCCAGCAGCCCGATGGGGGCCTACAATGAGCAGTTCTTC.

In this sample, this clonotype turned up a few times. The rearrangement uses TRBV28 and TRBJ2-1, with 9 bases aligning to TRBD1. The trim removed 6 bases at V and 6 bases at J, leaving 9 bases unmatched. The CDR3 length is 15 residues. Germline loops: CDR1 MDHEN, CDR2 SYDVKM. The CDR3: CASRVRDRVSNEQFF. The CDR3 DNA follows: TGTGCCAGCAGAGTTCGGGACAGGGTGAGCAATGAGCAGTTCTTC.

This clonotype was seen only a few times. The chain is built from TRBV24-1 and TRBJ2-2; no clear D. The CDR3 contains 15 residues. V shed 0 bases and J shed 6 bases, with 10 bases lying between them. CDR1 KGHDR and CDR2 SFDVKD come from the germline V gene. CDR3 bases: TGTGCCACCAGTGATTTGGGGAAGAAAGCCGGGGAGCTGTTTTTT. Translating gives CATSDLGKKAGELFF.

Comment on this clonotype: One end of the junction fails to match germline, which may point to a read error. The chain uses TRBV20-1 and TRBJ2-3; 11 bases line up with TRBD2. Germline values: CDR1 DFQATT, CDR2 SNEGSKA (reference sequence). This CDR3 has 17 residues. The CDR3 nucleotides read TGCTGTGCTCGTCGTCCTAGCGGGAGGACTAGCACAGATACGCAGTATTTT. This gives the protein CCARRPSGRTSTDTQYF.

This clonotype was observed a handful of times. Here the CDR3 reads CASSVRLARNEQFF. The CDR3 region has the DNA TGTGCCAGCAGTGTTAGACTAGCGAGGAATGAGCAGTTCTTC. The chain carries TRBV12-3 or TRBV12-4 and TRBJ2-1, with 8 bases that match TRBD2. The CDR3 is made up of 14 amino acids. V shed 5 bases, J shed 7 bases, and the junction held 7 bases outside the gene matches.

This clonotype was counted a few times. This chain's CDR3 is CASSLDRDRGEPQHF. As DNA, the CDR3 is TGTGCCAGCAGCTTAGATCGGGACAGGGGGGAGCCCCAGCATTTT. This chain uses TRBV7-9 with TRBJ1-5; the match to TRBD1 covers 11 bases. Germline trimming cut 1 base from V and 8 bases from J; bases unmatched to any gene: 4. CDR1 SEHNR and CDR2 FQNEAQ come from the germline V gene (reference sequence). The CDR3 consists of 15 residues.

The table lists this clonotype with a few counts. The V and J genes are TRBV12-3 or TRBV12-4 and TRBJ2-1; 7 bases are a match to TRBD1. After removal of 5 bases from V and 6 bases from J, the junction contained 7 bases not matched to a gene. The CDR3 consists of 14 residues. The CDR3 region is CASSLGQASNEQFF. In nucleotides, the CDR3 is TGTGCCAGCAGTCTCGGACAGGCTTCCAATGAGCAGTTCTTC.

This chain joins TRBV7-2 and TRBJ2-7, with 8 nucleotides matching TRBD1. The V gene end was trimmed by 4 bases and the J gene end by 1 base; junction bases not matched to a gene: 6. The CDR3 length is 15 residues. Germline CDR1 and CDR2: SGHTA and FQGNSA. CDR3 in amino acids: CASSWTGKKSYEQYF. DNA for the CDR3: TGTGCCAGCAGCTGGACAGGGAAGAAGTCCTACGAGCAGTACTTC.

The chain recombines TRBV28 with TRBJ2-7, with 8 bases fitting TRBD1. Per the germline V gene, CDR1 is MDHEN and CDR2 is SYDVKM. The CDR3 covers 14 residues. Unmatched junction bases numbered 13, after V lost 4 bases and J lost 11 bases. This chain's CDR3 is CASSSFGQGVSEYF. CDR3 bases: TGTGCCAGCAGTTCCTTCGGACAGGGTGTTTCGGAGTACTTC.

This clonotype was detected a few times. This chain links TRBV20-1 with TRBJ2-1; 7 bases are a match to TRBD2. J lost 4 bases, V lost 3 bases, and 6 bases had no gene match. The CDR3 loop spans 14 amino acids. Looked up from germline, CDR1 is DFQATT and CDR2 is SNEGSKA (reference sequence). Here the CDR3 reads CSARKPSGYNEQFF. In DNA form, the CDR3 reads TGCAGTGCTAGGAAACCTAGCGGATACAATGAGCAGTTCTTC.

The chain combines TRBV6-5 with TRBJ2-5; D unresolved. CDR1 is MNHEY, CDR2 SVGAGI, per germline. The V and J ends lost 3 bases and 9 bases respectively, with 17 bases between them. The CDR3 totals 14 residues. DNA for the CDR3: TGTGCCAGCAGTTATTCTGGCACCCCAGTGGCCCAGTACTTC. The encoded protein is CASSYSGTPVAQYF.

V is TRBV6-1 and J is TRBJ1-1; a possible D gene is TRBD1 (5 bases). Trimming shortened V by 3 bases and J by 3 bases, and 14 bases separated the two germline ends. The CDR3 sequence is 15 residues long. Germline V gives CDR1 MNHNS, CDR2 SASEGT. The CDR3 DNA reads TGTGCCAGCAGTGACAGGGTCGGGAAGCACACTGAAGCTTTCTTT. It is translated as CASSDRVGKHTEAFF.

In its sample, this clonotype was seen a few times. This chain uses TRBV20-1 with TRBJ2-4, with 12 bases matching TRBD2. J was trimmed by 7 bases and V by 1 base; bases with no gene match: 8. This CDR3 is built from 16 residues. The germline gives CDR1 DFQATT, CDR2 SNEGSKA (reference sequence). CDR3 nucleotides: TGCAGTGCTAGAGCTAGCGGGGGGGCCAGAGAGAACATTCAGTACTTC. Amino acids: CSARASGGARENIQYF.

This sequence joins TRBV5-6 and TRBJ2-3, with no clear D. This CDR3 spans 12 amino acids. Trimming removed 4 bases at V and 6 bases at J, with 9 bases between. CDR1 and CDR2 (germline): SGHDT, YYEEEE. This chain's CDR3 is CASSRSEDTQYF. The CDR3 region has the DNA TGTGCCAGCAGCCGGAGTGAGGATACGCAGTATTTT.

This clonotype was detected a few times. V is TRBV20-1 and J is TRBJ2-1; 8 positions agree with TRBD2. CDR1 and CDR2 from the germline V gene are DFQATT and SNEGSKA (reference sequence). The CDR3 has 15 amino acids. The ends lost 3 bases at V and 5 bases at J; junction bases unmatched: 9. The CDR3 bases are TGCAGTGCTAGTGTAGGAGCGGGGGAGGACAATGAGCAGTTCTTC. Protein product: CSASVGAGEDNEQFF.

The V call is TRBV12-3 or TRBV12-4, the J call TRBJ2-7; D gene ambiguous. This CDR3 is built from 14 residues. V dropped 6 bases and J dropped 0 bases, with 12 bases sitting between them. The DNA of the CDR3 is TGTGCCAGCAGAAAGACGGGCACCTCCTACGAGCAGTACTTC. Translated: CASRKTGTSYEQYF.